This T cell receptor (beta chain) was sequenced in a study of identical twins. Study-wide results and limits: With abundant cord blood beta clonotypes, insertions were fewer; memory repertoires showed no such pattern.

Germline V gene sequence: CDR1 MRHNA, CDR2 SNTAGT. The ends were cut back, 4 bases at V and 3 bases at J, with 3 bases in the middle. The CDR3 totals 11 residues. On this clonotype itself: The antigen remains unidentified.

TCRdb reprocessed the 5' RACE reads via MiXCR and lists one record per CDR3 protein. The sample holds 510,000 or so distinct CDR3 sequences, 13% to 15% seen once. This same sample was also part of a study on yellow fever vaccine responses in identical twins.

Sequenced: CD4+ T cells sorted from blood. The chain uses TRBV6-4 and TRBJ1-1; no clear D gene. The receptor was derived from a woman between 18 and 30 years old in good health. CDR3 bases: TGTGCCAGCAGTGGCTACACTGAAGCTTTCTTT. Its protein is CASSGYTEAFF.